The entry below gives a single T cell receptor (beta chain) sequence along with its context. This clonotype was picked up many times. Its recognized antigen is unknown. No much larger clone is present one base from it, and per-base qualities are unavailable. This record comes from a study of CD8 T cells in ankylosing spondylitis (dated by TCRdb to about 2017). The study in broad terms: To find TCR variants linked to disease, the study profiled T cell receptor beta repertoires in ankylosing spondylitis patients and healthy donors. Samples of peripheral blood were taken, and for ankylosing spondylitis patients, synovial fluid was collected as well. The full study cohort comprised about 23 ankylosing spondylitis patients and 85 to 120 healthy donors.

Results the study describes overall, beyond this receptor: In peripheral blood, the disease-linked clones were found at relatively low frequencies and had a CD8+ phenotype. Some motif variants were previously reported in synovial fluid and blood of reactive arthritis patients, suggesting common disease-initiation mechanisms. The disease-linked clones were reported to be significantly enriched in matched synovial fluid samples from ankylosing spondylitis patients. Blood from ankylosing spondylitis patients appeared to be characterized by a TCR beta motif composed of eight highly homologous amino acid variants.

From the cysteine up to the phenylalanine, the CDR3 has a length of 17 residues. The only DNA kept is the CDR3, 51 bases in frame from the first base. V trim: 5 bases; J trim: 4 bases; unmatched bases: 9. The germline V gene encodes CDR1 SEHNR and CDR2 FQNEAQ (reference sequence). Sequencing instrument: Illumina HiSeq 2500. Quantitative 5'-RACE with molecular barcodes was used to prepare TCR beta libraries. Per the source publication's procedure: A new computational method based on a probabilistic model of VDJ rearrangement was used to identify disease-linked TCR variants. TCRdb handled the public reads itself, with Q25 trimming in fastp and clone calling in MiXCR, and kept productive beta chains. Each record represents a unique CDR3 protein, reported with the most common genes and DNA among its rows. TCRdb, not the authors, supplied the V and J calls. The sample table holds 200,000 to 250,000 distinct CDR3 sequences, of which less than 9.5% were seen once. The ten largest clonotypes hold around 4.4% of the sample.

The rearranged segments are TRBV7-9 and TRBJ2-1, and 12 junctional nucleotides match TRBD2. This TCR was recovered from a female donor with ankylosing spondylitis or in good health (not recorded which). Sequenced input: blood, either unsorted or a sorted T cell fraction (not recorded which). CDR3 reads: CASSLPTSGSTYNEQFF. The nucleotide sequence is TGTGCCAGCAGCCTGCCGACTAGCGGGAGCACTTACAATGAGCAGTTCTTC. Outside the CDR3, residues come from the reference TRBV7-9 and TRBJ2-1 proteins, so the full variable domain is: DTGVSQNPRHKITKRGQNVTFRCDPISEHNRLYWYRQTLGQGPEFLTYFQNEAQLEKSRLLSDRFSAERPKGSFSTLEIQRTEQGDSAMYLCASSLPTSGSTYNEQFFGPGTRLTVL.